This TCR beta chain is from a study of identical twins. In this sample, this clonotype turned up a few times. Its antigen is not identified. From the 5' RACE reads, TCRdb called clonotypes with MiXCR, one entry per CDR3 protein. The sample has 350,000 to 400,000 distinct CDR3 sequences, around 9% seen once. Study-wide points: Conclusions rested on cross-sectional statistics rather than following the same donors.

The sequenced sample consisted of naive T cells sorted from blood. The receptor's source is a woman aged 50 to 60 in good health.

CDR3 DNA: TGCGCCAGCAGCCAAGAGCGGGCGAGGGTCAATGAGCAGTTCTTC. Its translation: CASSQERARVNEQFF. The rearrangement links TRBV4-1 to TRBJ2-1, with D possibly TRBD2 on 5 matching bases. V was cut by 0 bases and J by 6 bases, with 12 bases left in between. Germline CDR1 is MGHRA and CDR2 is YSYEKL. CDR3 length: 15 amino acids.